The 20 T cell receptor beta chains presented below share a single source sample, sequenced in a study of blood T cell repertoires in COVID-19. The method was immunoSEQ multiplex PCR; TCRdb's version includes in-frame clones alone and lacks a portion of them. The sample gives about 280,000 clones, 80% to 90% of which show up once; 9.5% to 11% is in the top ten. The sample was peripheral blood. The receptor source for this set is a woman in her seventies with acute or convalescent COVID-19.

The chain carries TRBV19 and TRBJ1-5, with a weak D call TRBD1 (5 bases). Looked up from germline, CDR1 is LNHDA and CDR2 is SQIVND (reference sequence). Deletions cut 1 base from V and 7 bases from J, with 8 bases between. The CDR3 consists of 13 residues. The CDR3 reads CASSIGGEQPQHF. The CDR3 DNA reads as TGTGCCAGTAGTATAGGGGGGGAACAGCCCCAGCATTTT.

This chain uses TRBV3-1 (or the pseudogene TRBV3-2) with TRBJ2-5, with D perhaps matching TRBD1 (6 bases). The V gene's germline CDR1 is LGHDT and CDR2 YNNKEL (reference sequence). The V and J ends lost 4 bases and 5 bases respectively, with 14 bases between them. The CDR3 loop spans 14 amino acids. The CDR3 sequence is CASSRTGFGETQYF. In DNA form, the CDR3 reads TGTGCCAGCAGCCGAACAGGGTTTGGTGAGACCCAGTACTTC.

This chain connects TRBV7-6 to TRBJ1-5; tentatively, D is TRBD1 (5 bases). The CDR3 has 17 amino acids. V lost 7 bases and J 5 bases, leaving 24 bases between the germline ends. Germline V gene lookup returns CDR1 SGHVS and CDR2 FNYEAQ. The CDR3 region is CASTPYEHRFNYQPQHF. CDR3 DNA sequence: TGTGCCAGCACCCCTTACGAACACAGGTTTAATTATCAGCCCCAGCATTTT.

The chain recombines TRBV19 with TRBJ1-1; D is undetermined. CDR3 length equals 16 residues. Trimming removed 2 bases from V and 2 bases from J, with 15 bases in between. Germline V gene sequence: CDR1 LNHDA, CDR2 SQIVND (reference sequence). The CDR3 loop is CASSISTAVQNTEAFF. For the CDR3, the DNA is TGTGCCAGTAGTATAAGTACAGCCGTACAAAACACTGAAGCTTTCTTT.

The chain is built from TRBV15 and TRBJ2-2, with TRBD1 as a possible D gene (5 bases). Between the trimmed V and J ends, which lost 1 base and 7 bases, there was a span of 16 bases. In germline, CDR1 is LNHNV, CDR2 YYDKDF (reference sequence). This CDR3 has 16 residues. CDR3 bases: TGTGCCACCAGCAGAGGTAGAAAAGGGGTCAGCGGGGAGCTGTTTTTT. Translation gives CATSRGRKGVSGELFF. Variable domain in full (rest from reference TRBV15 and TRBJ2-2): DAMVIQNPRYQVTQFGKPVTLSCSQTLNHNVMYWYQQKSSQAPKLLFHYYDKDFNNEADTPDNFQSRRPNTSFCFLDIRSPGLGDTAMYLCATSRGRKGVSGELFFGEGSRLTVL.

The V and J genes are TRBV5-1 and TRBJ2-6; 7 bases agree with TRBD1. The J segment lost 2 bases and the V segment lost 2 bases, leaving 7 bases of the junction unmatched. From germline, CDR1 is SGHRS and CDR2 YFSETQ. The CDR3 is 17 residues long. The CDR3 bases are TGCGCCAGCAGCTTAAGGAGAGACAGGGCTGGGGCCAACGTCCTGACTTTC. Its protein product is CASSLRRDRAGANVLTF. The variable domain in full, with the rest retrieved from reference TRBV5-1 and TRBJ2-6, is KAGVTQTPRYLIKTRGQQVTLSCSPISGHRSVSWYQQTPGQGLQFLFEYFSETQRNKGNFPGRFSGRQFSNSRSEMNVSTLELGDSALYLCASSLRRDRAGANVLTFGAGSRLTVL.

The rearrangement joins TRBV7-9 to TRBJ2-2; 7 nucleotides align to TRBD1. J gave up 4 bases and V 4 bases, and 12 bases lay outside the gene matches. This CDR3 is built from 17 residues. The germline V gene has CDR1 SEHNR and CDR2 FQNEAQ (reference sequence). CDR3 DNA: TGTGCCAGCAGCTCCCGTGGGACAGCTTTGATCACCGGGGAGCTGTTTTTT. It encodes CASSSRGTALITGELFF.

The rearrangement joins TRBV5-4 to TRBJ2-2; the D gene is possibly TRBD1 (5 bases). Germline V gives CDR1 SGHNT, CDR2 YYREEE (reference sequence). This CDR3 spans 16 amino acids. Trimming removed 0 bases from V and 4 bases from J, with 13 bases in between. The CDR3 nucleotides read TGTGCCAGCAGCTTGGTGAATCCTCAGGGCACCGGGGAGCTGTTTTTT. Amino acids: CASSLVNPQGTGELFF.

The table lists this clone with a few counts. The chain carries TRBV5-6 and TRBJ1-2; possible D gene TRBD1, 5 bases. From germline, CDR1 is SGHDT and CDR2 YYEEEE. Between the trimmed V and J ends, which lost 4 bases and 6 bases, there was a span of 10 bases. This CDR3 spans 12 amino acids. The CDR3 reads CASSLAGDGYTF. The DNA of the CDR3 is TGTGCCAGCAGCCTGGCGGGGGATGGCTACACCTTC.

V gene TRBV7-9 combines with J gene TRBJ2-1; the D gene is possibly TRBD2 (6 bases). Trimming took 6 bases from V and 0 from J, leaving 15 bases between them. CDR3 length: 16 amino acids. Per the germline V gene, CDR1 is SEHNR and CDR2 is FQNEAQ (reference sequence). For the CDR3, the DNA is TGTGCCAGCAGTGCACCCCTCGGGAGCTCCTACAATGAGCAGTTCTTC. This codes for CASSAPLGSSYNEQFF.

This clone appeared a single time. The CDR3 DNA sequence: TGTGCCAGCAGCCAAGTTCGGGGGGGATTCAATCAGCCCCAGCATTTT. Translated, it gives CASSQVRGGFNQPQHF. The chain uses TRBV4-2 and TRBJ1-5; D may be TRBD1 (5 bases). V was trimmed by 1 base and J by 3 bases, leaving 13 bases between them. Germline CDR1 LGHNA, CDR2 YNFKEQ. The CDR3 totals 16 residues.

The rearrangement links TRBV18 to TRBJ1-1; 7 bases fit TRBD1. The V segment lost 6 bases and the J segment 2 bases; nucleotides outside the gene matches: 6. The CDR3 covers 14 residues. The germline gives CDR1 KGHSH, CDR2 LQKENI. The CDR3 sequence is CASSPDRANTEAFF. The CDR3, as DNA: TGTGCCAGCTCCCCAGACAGGGCTAACACTGAAGCTTTCTTT.

V is TRBV10-3 and J is TRBJ1-2; D perhaps matches TRBD1 (6 bases). In germline, CDR1 is ENHRY, CDR2 SYGVKD. The CDR3 extends over 12 amino acids. Trimming cost V 3 bases and J 7 bases, with 9 bases left between them. The CDR3 loop is CAISDVTGGYTF. CDR3 nucleotides: TGTGCCATCAGTGACGTGACAGGTGGCTACACCTTC.

The chain uses TRBV5-4 and TRBJ2-7, with a tentative D call TRBD2 (5 bases). Germline-derived CDR1 and CDR2 are SGHNT and YYREEE (reference sequence). Trimming cost V 3 bases and J 1 base, with 8 bases left between them. The CDR3 runs to 13 residues. The CDR3 loop reads CASSSPGSYEQYF. In DNA form, the CDR3 reads TGTGCCAGCAGCTCCCCGGGGTCCTACGAGCAGTACTTC.

The V and J genes are TRBV7-3 and TRBJ2-1, with 7 bases that match TRBD1. This CDR3 has 14 amino acids. J was trimmed by 2 bases and V by 5 bases; bases with no gene match: 3. CDR1 SGHTA and CDR2 FQGTGA come from the germline V gene. In DNA form, the CDR3 reads TGTGCCAGCAGCCTCGGACAGGCCTACAATGAGCAGTTCTTC. Translation gives CASSLGQAYNEQFF.

This clone has only one observation. The chain combines TRBV27 with TRBJ2-1; TRBD1 matches 8 bases. After removal of 5 bases from V and 0 bases from J, the junction contained 3 bases not matched to a gene. The CDR3 has 15 residues. Germline assignment: CDR1 MNHEY and CDR2 SMNVEV (reference sequence). Here the CDR3 reads CASSPDRASYNEQFF. The CDR3 DNA reads as TGTGCCAGCAGTCCGGACAGGGCCTCCTACAATGAGCAGTTCTTC.

The rearrangement joins TRBV7-9 to TRBJ2-3, with 9 bases identical to TRBD2. The germline CDR1 and CDR2 sequences are SEHNR and FQNEAQ (reference sequence). Germline trimming cut 5 bases from V and 3 bases from J; bases unmatched to any gene: 3. This CDR3 spans 14 amino acids. Written as DNA, the CDR3 is TGTGCCAGCAGCCGCGGGGGGGAGACAGATACGCAGTATTTT. Its translation: CASSRGGETDTQYF.

In this sample, this clone turned up a few times. The chain combines TRBV11-2 with TRBJ2-7, with 7 bases identical to TRBD1. The ends lost 3 bases at V and 2 bases at J; junction bases unmatched: 7. Germline V gene data show CDR1 as SGHAT and CDR2 as FQNNGV. The CDR3 extends over 15 amino acids. CDR3 in amino acids: CASSFRQGWTYEQYF. CDR3 in DNA: TGTGCCAGCAGCTTTCGACAGGGCTGGACCTACGAGCAGTACTTC.

The genes are TRBV9 and TRBJ2-3; TRBD2 matches at 8 bases. The CDR3 is made up of 13 amino acids. Trimming removed 4 bases from V and 8 bases from J; junction bases left unmatched: 6. Germline V gene data show CDR1 as SGDLS and CDR2 as YYNGEE. The CDR3 is CASSPRGGPTQYF. DNA of the CDR3: TGTGCCAGCAGCCCCCGCGGGGGGCCTACGCAGTATTTT.

The chain uses TRBV5-6 and TRBJ1-6; D is unresolved. V was shortened by 3 bases and J by 0 bases, with 7 bases between the two germline ends. The CDR3 has 15 residues. Germline assignment: CDR1 SGHDT and CDR2 YYEEEE. CDR3 amino acids: CASSSRSSYNSPLHF. Here the CDR3 DNA reads TGTGCCAGCAGCTCGAGGAGCTCCTATAATTCACCCCTCCACTTT.